A single sample is the source of the 6 T cell receptor beta chains below, sequenced in a study of cytomegalovirus exposure and HLA in healthy donors (dated by TCRdb to about 2017). The library was built by means of the immunoSEQ multiplex PCR assay. TCRdb obtained this table from immuneACCESS and retained in-frame rearrangements with V and J assigned. These tables miss some clones; where compared with another copy, unresolved V genes account for less than half of the shortfall, and the remainder is unexplained. In this sample the table shows 50,000 or so clones, roughly 90% of which occur a single time. Around 9.2% of the sample rests with the top ten. Sequencing was done on a sample of PBMCs. The source of these receptors is a woman between 18 and 29 years old in good health and CMV-seropositive.

The chain combines TRBV4-2 with TRBJ2-3; 12 bases match TRBD2. V lost 1 base, J lost 0 bases, and 5 bases stayed unmatched. This CDR3 spans 18 amino acids. Germline V gives CDR1 LGHNA, CDR2 YNFKEQ. The CDR3 nucleotides read TGTGCCAGCAGCCAAGTTACTAGCGGGGGGTCTAGCACAGATACGCAGTATTTT. Protein sequence: CASSQVTSGGSSTDTQYF.

The chain has TRBV27 and TRBJ1-6; tentative D call: TRBD1 (6 bases). V lost 3 bases to trimming and J lost 7 bases, with 13 bases between them. The CDR3 spans 15 residues. Looked up from germline, CDR1 is MNHEY and CDR2 is SMNVEV (reference sequence). CDR3 residues: CASSFIDRSNSPLHF. The DNA for the CDR3 is TGTGCCAGCAGTTTTATTGACAGGTCCAATTCACCCCTCCACTTT.

The CDR3 sequence: CASSQGLAGDNEQFF. DNA of the CDR3: TGTGCCAGCAGTCAGGGACTAGCGGGGGACAATGAGCAGTTCTTC. The gene calls are TRBV6-6 and TRBJ2-1; 14 bases match TRBD2. Germline V gene lookup returns CDR1 MNHNY and CDR2 SVGAGI (reference sequence). Losses at the gene ends were 5 bases for V and 5 bases for J; bases not matched to a gene: 2. The CDR3 sequence is 15 residues long.

In its sample, this clone was seen once. The chain recombines TRBV7-2 with TRBJ2-1; D is unclear. The CDR3 totals 15 residues. Trimming stripped 1 base from V and 5 bases from J, with 12 bases between. From germline, CDR1 is SGHTA and CDR2 FQGNSA. CDR3 residues: CASSLGPPRDNEQFF. The CDR3 region has the DNA TGTGCCAGCAGCTTAGGGCCCCCCCGGGACAATGAGCAGTTCTTC.

This clone was counted a single time. V gene TRBV10-2 combines with J gene TRBJ2-2; 7 positions agree with TRBD2. Germline values: CDR1 WSHSY, CDR2 SAAADI. CDR3 length: 15 residues. Trimming cost V 6 bases and J 4 bases; bases outside gene matches: 8. The CDR3 spells CASRGRGGSTGELFF. In DNA, the CDR3 is TGCGCCAGCAGGGGCCGGGGAGGGTCCACCGGGGAGCTGTTTTTT.

The chain is built from TRBV5-1 and TRBJ2-7; 7 positions match TRBD2. Trimming cost V 3 bases and J 0 bases; bases outside gene matches: 6. CDR3 length: 15 residues. The V gene's germline CDR1 is SGHRS and CDR2 YFSETQ. Here the CDR3 reads CASSWGGSSSYEQYF. CDR3 DNA: TGCGCCAGCAGCTGGGGGGGATCGAGCTCCTACGAGCAGTACTTC.